Each of the 22 T cell receptor beta chains below was sequenced from the same sample in a study of shared clonotypes between healthy human individuals (dated by TCRdb to the early 2020s). Library preparation used the immunoSEQ multiplex PCR assay. The immuneACCESS repertoire file appears here via TCRdb, limited to in-frame rearrangements. These files lack a portion of the clones; in checked studies, under half of the deficit traces to unresolved V genes, and the cause of the others is not known. For this sample the table gives over 2 million clones, of which around 96% were detected only once. The biggest ten clones account for roughly 1% of the sample. CD8 naive samples were CD45RO-negative cells positively selected for CCR7, giving a CD45RA+CCR7+ population that excluded TemRA cells. What was sequenced was naive CD8+ T cells sorted from blood. The intended sense of this specimen's cell subset or site label: CD45RA+CCR7+. The receptors derive from a man aged 18 to 35 in good health.

The chain carries TRBV6-1 and TRBJ2-1, with D perhaps matching TRBD2 (6 bases). The V and J ends lost 2 bases and 8 bases respectively, with 13 bases between them. Germline V CDR1 and CDR2: MNHNS, SASEGT. The CDR3 is 14 amino acids. In DNA form, the CDR3 reads TGTGCCAGCAGTGAACCCGGGTGGGAGGATGAGCAGTTCTTC. It codes for CASSEPGWEDEQFF.

The gene calls are TRBV2 and TRBJ2-7; 10 positions match TRBD1. This CDR3 region has 14 residues. Trimming cost V 3 bases and J 7 bases; bases outside gene matches: 6. Germline V CDR1 and CDR2: SNHLY, FYNNEI. The CDR3, as DNA: TGTGCCAGCAGTGAGGGACAGGGGTTAAGGGAGCAGTACTTC. This sequence encodes CASSEGQGLREQYF. Full variable domain (outside the CDR3, taken from reference TRBV2 and TRBJ2-7): EPEVTQTPSHQVTQMGQEVILRCVPISNHLYFYWYRQILGQKVEFLVSFYNNEISEKSEIFDDQFSVERPDGSNFTLKIRSTKLEDSAMYFCASSEGQGLREQYFGPGTRLTVT.

The chain is built from TRBV30 and TRBJ1-2, with 8 bases identical to TRBD1. The germline V gene encodes CDR1 GTSNPN and CDR2 SVGIG (reference sequence). The V gene end was trimmed by 0 bases and the J gene end by 5 bases; junction bases not matched to a gene: 8. The CDR3 covers 15 residues. DNA of the CDR3: TGTGCCTGGAGTGTTCAAGTGGGACAGGAGTATGGCTACACCTTC. Translating it yields CAWSVQVGQEYGYTF.

The chain combines TRBV28 with TRBJ2-7; either TRBD1 or TRBD2 may fit D (5 bases each). The CDR3 has 12 residues. Germline V gene lookup returns CDR1 MDHEN and CDR2 SYDVKM. V lost 6 bases and J 2 bases, leaving 8 bases between the germline ends. CDR3 protein: CASRGDPYEQYF. The CDR3 nucleotides are TGTGCCAGCAGAGGGGACCCCTACGAGCAGTACTTC.

This chain joins TRBV12-5 and TRBJ2-5; D gene uncertain. With 5 bases removed from V and 1 base from J, the gap between germline ends came to 14 bases. The CDR3 runs 15 residues. The germline V gene encodes CDR1 LGHNT and CDR2 FRNRAP. CDR3 residues: CASGTDGPFQETQYF. The CDR3 nucleotides read TGTGCTAGTGGTACAGACGGGCCTTTCCAAGAGACCCAGTACTTC. Drawing the rest from reference TRBV12-5 and TRBJ2-5, the complete variable domain is DARVTQTPRHKVTEMGQEVTMRCQPILGHNTVFWYRQTMMQGLELLAYFRNRAPLDDSGMPKDRFSAEMPDATLATLKIQPSEPRDSAVYFCASGTDGPFQETQYFGPGTRLLVL.

The V call is TRBV5-1, the J call TRBJ2-2, with D unclear. The CDR3 sequence is 16 residues long. Per the germline V gene, CDR1 is SGHRS and CDR2 is YFSETQ. V lost 1 base to trimming and J lost 1 base, with 11 bases between them. The CDR3 nucleotides read TGCGCCAGCAGCTTGAAGTACCAAGGGAACACCGGGGAGCTGTTTTTT. This encodes CASSLKYQGNTGELFF.

This sequence joins TRBV9 and TRBJ2-5, with D perhaps matching TRBD1 (6 bases). The germline V gene encodes CDR1 SGDLS and CDR2 YYNGEE. V lost 4 bases, J lost 4 bases, and 14 bases lay in between. The CDR3 covers 14 residues. For the CDR3, the DNA is TGTGCCAGCAGCACCCAGGGGAAAGGAGAGACCCAGTACTTC. Translating it yields CASSTQGKGETQYF.

The sample holds one count of this clone. V usage is TRBV7-6 and J usage is TRBJ1-1; unclear D gene. Germline values: CDR1 SGHVS, CDR2 FNYEAQ. V lost 2 bases, J lost 4 bases, and 14 bases lay in between. The CDR3 totals 15 residues. The CDR3 nucleotides are TGTGCCAGCAGCTTAACCGCGATAATCAGCACTGAAGCTTTCTTT. Its translation: CASSLTAIISTEAFF.

This clone was seen a handful of times. Other DNA sequences in this sample translate to the same CDR3. This chain uses TRBV9 with TRBJ1-1; tentatively, D is TRBD1 (5 bases). Germline values: CDR1 SGDLS, CDR2 YYNGEE. The CDR3 has 13 residues. V gave up 2 bases and J gave up 1 base, with 6 bases separating them. The CDR3 spells CASSVDRNTEAFF. For the CDR3, the DNA is TGTGCCAGCAGCGTCGACAGGAACACTGAAGCTTTCTTT. The full variable domain, its missing parts supplied by reference TRBV9 and TRBJ1-1, is DSGVTQTPKHLITATGQRVTLRCSPRSGDLSVYWYQQSLDQGLQFLIQYYNGEERAKGNILERFSAQQFPDLHSELNLSSLELGDSALYFCASSVDRNTEAFFGQGTRLTVV.

The chain employs TRBV12-5 and TRBJ1-1; D is ambiguous. Germline V CDR1 and CDR2: LGHNT, FRNRAP. This CDR3 is built from 12 residues. V was cut by 6 bases and J by 6 bases, with 11 bases left in between. The CDR3 sequence is CASGSGAAEAFF. The CDR3 DNA sequence: TGTGCTAGTGGCTCTGGTGCCGCTGAAGCTTTCTTT.

The chain couples TRBV4-3 to TRBJ2-5; D is perhaps TRBD2 (5 bases). Germline V CDR1 and CDR2: LGHNA, YSLEER. CDR3 length: 14 residues. V gave up 1 base and J gave up 4 bases, with 10 bases separating them. The CDR3 loop is CASSQAAGLETQYF. The CDR3 DNA reads TGCGCCAGCAGCCAAGCCGCGGGTCTAGAGACCCAGTACTTC.

The rearrangement joins TRBV10-2 to TRBJ1-2, with D unresolved. Trimming cost V 2 bases and J 3 bases, with 10 bases left between them. Germline CDR1 and CDR2: WSHSY and SAAADI. This CDR3 is built from 14 residues. In DNA form, the CDR3 reads TGCGCCAGCAGTGAGCCGAACAGTTACTATGGCTACACCTTC. Translated, it gives CASSEPNSYYGYTF.

In regard to this clone: Additional DNA sequences in this sample encode the identical CDR3. The chain combines TRBV7-9 with TRBJ2-1; no clear D. The CDR3 covers 11 residues. In germline, CDR1 is SEHNR, CDR2 FQNEAQ (reference sequence). The germline V and J ends were trimmed by 2 bases and 10 bases, with 6 bases remaining between them. In nucleotides, the CDR3 is TGTGCCAGCAGCTTAAAGGGCGAGCAGTTCTTC. Encoded protein: CASSLKGEQFF.

The V gene is TRBV14, the J gene TRBJ2-3; possible D gene TRBD1, 5 bases. In germline, CDR1 is SGHDN, CDR2 FVKESK. The CDR3 covers 15 residues. Trimming took off 0 bases at V and 2 bases at J, with 9 bases between the two ends. The CDR3 loop is CASSQEGPYTDTQYF. Here the CDR3 DNA reads TGTGCCAGCAGCCAAGAGGGGCCCTACACAGATACGCAGTATTTT.

As regards this clone: The conserved closing phenylalanine or tryptophan is absent in this CDR3, likely reflecting a read error. The chain couples TRBV7-9 to TRBJ1-6, with D maybe TRBD1 (6 bases). Germline V CDR1 and CDR2: SEHNR, FQNEAQ (reference sequence). This CDR3 spans 13 amino acids. Deletions cut 5 bases from V and 9 bases from J, with 11 bases between. The CDR3 sequence is CASSQEGGSPLHL. The CDR3 DNA reads as TGTGCCAGCAGCCAAGAAGGGGGTTCACCCCTCCACCTT.

As for this clone: The sample carries other DNA sequences with the same CDR3. J is TRBJ2-5 and V is TRBV9; 7 bases line up with TRBD1. The CDR3 is made up of 14 amino acids. V shed 4 bases, J shed 1 base, and the junction held 4 bases outside the gene matches. Germline V gene data show CDR1 as SGDLS and CDR2 as YYNGEE. The CDR3 here is CASSMTGSQETQYF. Here the CDR3 DNA reads TGTGCCAGCAGCATGACAGGGTCCCAAGAGACCCAGTACTTC.

This chain connects TRBV4-1 to TRBJ2-5, with TRBD1 as a possible D gene (5 bases). V was trimmed by 1 base and J by 3 bases, leaving 12 bases between them. This CDR3 comprises 15 residues. Germline V CDR1 and CDR2: MGHRA, YSYEKL. As DNA, the CDR3 is TGCGCCAGCAGCCAAGTTGTCAGGGAAAAAGAGACCCAGTACTTC. Translation: CASSQVVREKETQYF.

The chain joins TRBV27 to TRBJ2-7; the match to TRBD1 covers 7 bases. Looked up from germline, CDR1 is MNHEY and CDR2 is SMNVEV (reference sequence). The V gene end was trimmed by 5 bases and the J gene end by 0 bases; junction bases not matched to a gene: 7. The CDR3 is made up of 15 amino acids. For the CDR3, the DNA is TGTGCCAGCAGTATCTCGGACAGGATCTCCTACGAGCAGTACTTC. Its protein is CASSISDRISYEQYF.

V usage is TRBV4-1 and J usage is TRBJ2-5, with D perhaps matching TRBD2 (5 bases). CDR1 and CDR2 from the germline V gene are MGHRA and YSYEKL. CDR3 length equals 14 residues. Trimming left V 1 base short and J 3 bases short, with 9 bases between. The CDR3 DNA sequence: TGCGCCAGCAGCCAAGCATTCGGGGAAGAGACCCAGTACTTC. It is translated as CASSQAFGEETQYF.

This clone has a single count. One base away lies a much larger clone, so this may be a sequencing read error. V is TRBV28 and J is TRBJ1-1, with D maybe TRBD1 (5 bases). This CDR3 contains 13 residues. The germline gives CDR1 MDHEN, CDR2 SYDVKM. Trimming took 8 bases from V and 1 from J, leaving 11 bases between them. The CDR3 protein is CASRYGGNTEAFF. The CDR3 region has the DNA TGTGCCAGCCGTTACGGGGGGAACACTGAAGCTTTCTTT.

In this sample, this clone turned up once. The chain recombines TRBV14 with TRBJ1-2, with D uncertain. CDR1 and CDR2 from the germline V gene are SGHDN and FVKESK. V dropped 0 bases and J dropped 3 bases, with 11 bases sitting between them. This CDR3 has 15 residues. For the CDR3, the DNA is TGTGCCAGCAGCCAAGATCGCCAGGCCTACTATGGCTACACCTTC. This encodes CASSQDRQAYYGYTF.

This chain connects TRBV7-9 to TRBJ2-2, with TRBD1 matching over 7 bases. V dropped 8 bases and J dropped 4; count of bases not matched to a gene: 7. Germline V CDR1 and CDR2: SEHNR, FQNEAQ (reference sequence). The CDR3 consists of 14 residues. The CDR3 loop is CASVGQGVTGELFF. The CDR3 DNA is TGTGCCAGCGTTGGGCAGGGGGTCACCGGGGAGCTGTTTTTT.